The 20 T cell receptor beta chains below were found in one sample sequenced in a study of regulatory T cells in long-lasting Graves disease. Stated time point: persistent/refractory GD, antithyroid drugs over 5 years with positive TRAb. PBMC RNA served as the TCR library source. To make TCR beta libraries, researchers used iRepertoire HTBI primers and Arm-PCR of CDR3 regions. TCRdb redid the calling of the multiplex PCR reads with MiXCR, one entry per CDR3 protein. Of 350,000 to 500,000 distinct CDR3 sequences in the sample, around 20% were seen once. This material consisted of peripheral blood mononuclear cells (PBMCs), taken when the disease was refractory, from a patient treated with antithyroid drugs. The receptors stem from a female donor with Graves disease.

V gene TRBV27 combines with J gene TRBJ2-7, with 15 bases fitting TRBD2. Germline V CDR1 and CDR2: MNHEY, SMNVEV (reference sequence). Trimming removed 5 bases from V and 5 bases from J; junction bases left unmatched: 10. The CDR3 extends over 17 amino acids. CDR3 coding DNA: TGTGCCAGCAGTCCTGGACTAGCGGGAGGGCCTGCTGACGAGCAGTACTTC. Amino acid sequence: CASSPGLAGGPADEQYF.

This clonotype was detected many times. The rearrangement joins TRBV6-2 or TRBV6-3 to TRBJ2-7; perhaps TRBD2 as D (6 bases). Germline V gene data show CDR1 as MNHEY and CDR2 as SVGEGT. V gave up 2 bases and J gave up 2 bases, with 10 bases separating them. The CDR3 length is 14 residues. CDR3 in amino acids: CASSYGGVTYEQYF. As DNA, the CDR3 is TGTGCCAGCAGTTACGGCGGGGTAACCTACGAGCAGTACTTC.

This clonotype was observed a few times. The rearrangement links TRBV20-1 to TRBJ2-7; D ambiguous. V lost 3 bases and J 5 bases, leaving 14 bases between the germline ends. CDR1 and CDR2 from the germline V gene are DFQATT and SNEGSKA (reference sequence). The CDR3 sequence is 13 residues long. CDR3 amino acids: CSARVRVGNEQYF. CDR3 in DNA: TGCAGTGCTAGGGTTCGGGTTGGGAACGAGCAGTACTTC.

This clonotype has ten or more counts. V gene TRBV20-1 combines with J gene TRBJ2-7; 12 nucleotides agree with TRBD2. CDR3 size: 15 residues. Germline CDR1 is DFQATT and CDR2 is SNEGSKA (reference sequence). The V and J ends lost 2 bases and 3 bases, in that order; junction bases with no gene match: 5. The CDR3 coding sequence is TGCAGTGCTAGACCAACTAGCGGGAGGAACTACGAGCAGTACTTC. Encoded protein: CSARPTSGRNYEQYF.

The CDR3 sequence is CASRRYNEQFF. For the CDR3, the DNA is TGTGCCAGCAGGAGGTACAATGAGCAGTTCTTC. This chain joins TRBV2 and TRBJ2-1, with D hard to call. This CDR3 contains 11 residues. Trimming removed 6 bases at V and 4 bases at J, with 4 bases between. Germline V CDR1 and CDR2: SNHLY, FYNNEI.

This clonotype was observed many times. The chain employs TRBV3-1 and TRBJ2-2, with 9 nucleotides matching TRBD1. The CDR3 totals 16 residues. Germline CDR1 LGHDT, CDR2 YNNKEL (reference sequence). Unmatched junction bases numbered 8, after V lost 3 bases and J lost 6 bases. As DNA, the CDR3 is TGTGCCAGCAGCCACAAACAGGGGGCGATAGCCGGGGAGCTGTTTTTT. Its protein is CASSHKQGAIAGELFF.

This clonotype has ten or more counts. V and J are TRBV6-1 and TRBJ1-5; D not certain. Trimming removed 3 bases from V and 6 bases from J, with 12 bases in between. The length of the CDR3 is 14 residues. CDR1 MNHNS and CDR2 SASEGT come from the germline V gene. The CDR3 spells CASSDSGFRQPQHF. The DNA of the CDR3 is TGTGCCAGCAGTGATTCTGGGTTCCGTCAGCCCCAGCATTTT.

The chain recombines TRBV2 with TRBJ2-5; 10 bases agree with TRBD1. Looked up from germline, CDR1 is SNHLY and CDR2 is FYNNEI. CDR3 length: 16 amino acids. Germline trimming cut 6 bases from V and 4 bases from J; bases unmatched to any gene: 11. CDR3: CASRVPPGQGLETQYF. CDR3 DNA sequence: TGTGCCAGCAGAGTTCCTCCGGGACAGGGGCTAGAGACCCAGTACTTC.

Note on this clonotype: A much more abundant neighbour one base away suggests this may be a read error. The chain carries TRBV12-3 or TRBV12-4 and TRBJ1-1; unclear D gene. V gave up 3 bases and J gave up 5 bases, with 13 bases separating them. CDR3 size: 14 residues. The CDR3 region has the DNA TGTGCCAGCAGTTTGCAGGCAGGAGAAACTGAAGCTTTCTTT. Translation gives CASSLQAGETEAFF.

Comment on this clonotype: Likely a read error: the CDR3 ends without its conserved phenylalanine or tryptophan. The chain employs TRBV5-1 and TRBJ2-5, with D possibly being TRBD1 (6 bases). Trimming stripped 4 bases from V and 5 bases from J, with 15 bases between. The germline V gene has CDR1 SGHRS and CDR2 YFSETQ. The CDR3 has 14 residues. The CDR3 DNA reads as TGCGCCAGCAGCCGTGACAGGCTAGTCGAGACCCAGTACCTC. Its protein product is CASSRDRLVETQYL.

This clonotype appeared many times. The chain uses TRBV5-1 and TRBJ2-7, with 8 bases that match TRBD1. Germline V CDR1 and CDR2: SGHRS, YFSETQ. The trim removed 1 base at V and 3 bases at J, leaving 6 bases unmatched. The CDR3 has 15 amino acids. The DNA for the CDR3 is TGCGCCAGCAGCTTGACGCCGACAGGGGACTACGAGCAGTACTTC. It translates to CASSLTPTGDYEQYF.

The V and J genes are TRBV25-1 and TRBJ1-2; D unclear. Germline CDR1 reads MGHDK; CDR2 reads SYGVNS. CDR3 length equals 14 residues. Trimming removed 1 base at V and 2 bases at J, with 8 bases between. CDR3 sequence reads: CASSESGRNYGYTF. The CDR3 DNA is TGTGCCAGCAGTGAATCAGGCAGAAACTATGGCTACACCTTC.

This clonotype was counted ten times or more. V and J are TRBV7-3 and TRBJ2-5, with a possible D match to TRBD1 (6 bases). The V gene lost 2 bases and the J gene lost 5 bases, with 15 bases spanning the gap. Per germline, CDR1 SGHTA and CDR2 FQGTGA. The CDR3 length is 15 residues. This CDR3 reads CASSLGQGLRETQYF. The DNA for the CDR3 is TGTGCCAGCAGCTTAGGGCAGGGGTTACGGGAGACCCAGTACTTC.

The rearrangement uses TRBV19 and TRBJ1-2, with D possibly being TRBD1 (6 bases). V shed 6 bases and J shed 8 bases, with 16 bases lying between them. Germline CDR1 is LNHDA and CDR2 is SQIVND (reference sequence). The CDR3 runs 13 residues. The CDR3 loop is CASREQGLWGYTF. The CDR3 region has the DNA TGTGCCAGTAGGGAACAGGGACTTTGGGGCTACACCTTC.

This clonotype was seen more than once but under ten times. The chain combines TRBV7-6 with TRBJ2-7, with 11 bases matching TRBD1. There are 14 residues in the CDR3. V shed 5 bases, J shed 7 bases, and the junction held 7 bases outside the gene matches. Germline loops: CDR1 SGHVS, CDR2 FNYEAQ. The CDR3 spells CASSLGTGGGEQYF. In nucleotides, the CDR3 is TGTGCCAGCAGCCTCGGGACAGGGGGAGGGGAGCAGTACTTC.

This clonotype was seen many times. This chain connects TRBV28 to TRBJ2-5, with D possibly TRBD1 on 6 matching bases. Trimming left V 10 bases short and J 1 base short, with 16 bases between. This CDR3 contains 14 residues. Germline CDR1 and CDR2: MDHEN and SYDVKM. The CDR3 DNA is TGTGCCACCAAGTCACAGGGAATCCAAGAGACCCAGTACTTC. This sequence encodes CATKSQGIQETQYF.

The J gene is TRBJ1-5, the V gene TRBV3-1; D unresolved. This CDR3 is 14 amino acids long. CDR1 is LGHDT and CDR2 is YNNKEL in the germline V gene (reference sequence). V gave up 0 bases and J gave up 7 bases, with 10 bases separating them. CDR3 DNA: TGTGCCAGCAGCCAAGACCCTCGCGGACAGCCCCAGCATTTT. Translating gives CASSQDPRGQPQHF.

In its sample, this clonotype was seen a few times. The V gene is TRBV27, the J gene TRBJ2-5; D is unresolved. CDR1 and CDR2 (germline): MNHEY, SMNVEV (reference sequence). CDR3 length: 14 residues. Trimming took off 3 bases at V and 0 bases at J, with 8 bases between the two ends. This CDR3 is CASSFERNQETQYF. As DNA, the CDR3 is TGTGCCAGCAGTTTTGAGAGAAACCAAGAGACCCAGTACTTC.

The chain uses TRBV2 and TRBJ2-1; tentatively, D is TRBD2 (6 bases). Germline V gene data show CDR1 as SNHLY and CDR2 as FYNNEI. The CDR3 consists of 15 residues. V lost 1 base and J 0 bases, leaving 7 bases between the germline ends. The CDR3 reads CASSEGRGSYNEQFF. CDR3 coding DNA: TGTGCCAGCAGTGAAGGGCGGGGCTCCTACAATGAGCAGTTCTTC.

This clonotype was observed at least ten times. The chain recombines TRBV28 with TRBJ1-2; 7 nucleotides agree with TRBD1. V dropped 7 bases and J dropped 0; count of bases not matched to a gene: 8. From germline, CDR1 is MDHEN and CDR2 SYDVKM. The CDR3 length is 15 residues. The CDR3 DNA sequence: TGTGCCAGCACAAGGCACCAGGGGGCTAACTATGGCTACACCTTC. Its protein is CASTRHQGANYGYTF.